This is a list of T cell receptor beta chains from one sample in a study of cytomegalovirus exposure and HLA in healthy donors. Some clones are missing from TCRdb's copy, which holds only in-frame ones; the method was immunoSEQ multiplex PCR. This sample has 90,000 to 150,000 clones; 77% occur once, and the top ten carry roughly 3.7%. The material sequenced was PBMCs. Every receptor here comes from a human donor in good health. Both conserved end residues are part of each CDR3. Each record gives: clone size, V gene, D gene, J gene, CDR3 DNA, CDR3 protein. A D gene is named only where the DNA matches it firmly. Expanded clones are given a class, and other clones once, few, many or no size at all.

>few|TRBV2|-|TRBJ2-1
TGTGCCAGCAGTGAGGCAGGGGCCAATGAGCAGTTCTTC
CASSEAGANEQFF
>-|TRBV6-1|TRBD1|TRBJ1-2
TGTGCCAGCACCGGGACAGGGAACTATGGCTACACCTTC
CASTGTGNYGYTF
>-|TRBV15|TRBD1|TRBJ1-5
TGTGCCACCAGCAGGGACAGGGTGGTGCAGCCCCAGCATTTT
CATSRDRVVQPQHF
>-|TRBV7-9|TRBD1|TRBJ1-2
TGTGCCAGCAGCTCGGGACAGCAAGCCTTC
CASSSGQQAF
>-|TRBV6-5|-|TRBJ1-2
TGTGCCAGCAGTACCCCGCCGGCCAGGTATGGCTACACCTTC
CASSTPPARYGYTF
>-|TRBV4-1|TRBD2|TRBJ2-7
TGCGCCAGCGCTAGCGGGCCCTACGAGCAGTACTTC
CASASGPYEQYF
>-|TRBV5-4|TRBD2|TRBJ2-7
TGTGCCAGCAGCTGGGGACTAGCGGGGTCCTACGAGCAGTACTTC
CASSWGLAGSYEQYF
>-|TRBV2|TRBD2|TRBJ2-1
TGTGCCAGCATGGGGACTAGCAGCTCCTACAATGAGCAGTTCTTC
CASMGTSSSYNEQFF
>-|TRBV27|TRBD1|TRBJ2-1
TGTGCCAGCAGTTTAAGGGAGACAGGGGGCGCCTACAATGAGCAGTTCTTC
CASSLRETGGAYNEQFF
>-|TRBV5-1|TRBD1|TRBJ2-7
TGCGCCAGCAGCTCGGACAGGGGATCCTACGAGCAGTACTTC
CASSSDRGSYEQYF
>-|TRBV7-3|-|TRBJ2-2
TGTGCCAGCAGCCCTGGAGGATCAAACACCGGGGAGCTGTTTTTT
CASSPGGSNTGELFF
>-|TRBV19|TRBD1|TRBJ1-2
TGTGCCAGTAGCCGACAGGGATCGAGCTATGGCTACACCTTC
CASSRQGSSYGYTF
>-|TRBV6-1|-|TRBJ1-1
TGTGCCAGCAGTGAAGACAGCTTTAACACTGAAGCTTTCTTT
CASSEDSFNTEAFF
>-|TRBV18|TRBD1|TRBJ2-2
TGTGCCAGCTCACCCACGACAGGGCTAGGGGCCCAGAACACCGGGGAGCTGTTTTTT
CASSPTTGLGAQNTGELFF
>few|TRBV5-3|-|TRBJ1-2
TGTGCCAGAAGCTCTGGTGTCGGACAGATAGCCGGTTGCGGAAAAGTGTACACCTTC
CARSSGVGQIAGCGKVYTF
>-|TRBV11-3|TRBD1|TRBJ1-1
TGTGCCAGCAGCTTCGCAGGGACAGCAATGAACACTGAAGCTTTCTTT
CASSFAGTAMNTEAFF
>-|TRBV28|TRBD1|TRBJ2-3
TGTGCCAGCACCCCAAGGGGGCGCCCAGATACGCAGTATTTT
CASTPRGRPDTQYF
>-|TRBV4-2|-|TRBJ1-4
TGTGCCAGCAGCCAAGAAGGTACAGCAACTAATGAAAAACTGTTTTTT
CASSQEGTATNEKLFF
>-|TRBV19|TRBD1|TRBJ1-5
TGTGCCAGTACCAACGGCCCCGACAGGGTAAATCAGCCCCAGCATTTT
CASTNGPDRVNQPQHF
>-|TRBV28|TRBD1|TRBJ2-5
TGTGCCAGCAGTTTACGTAGTAGGACAGGGGGAGAGACCCAGTACTTC
CASSLRSRTGGETQYF
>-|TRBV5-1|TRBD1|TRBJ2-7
TGCGCCAGCAGCTTGTGGGCAGGGGGATCCTACGAGCAGTACTTC
CASSLWAGGSYEQYF
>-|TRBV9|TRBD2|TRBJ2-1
TGTGCCAGCAGCGGAGTAGCGGGAGGCCCCTACAATGAGCAGTTCTTC
CASSGVAGGPYNEQFF
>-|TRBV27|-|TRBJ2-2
TGTGCCAGCAGTTTGTACCGGGACACCGGGGAGCTGTTTTTT
CASSLYRDTGELFF
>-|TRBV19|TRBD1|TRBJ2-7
TGTGCCAGTAGTATAGCCTGGACAGGGACCGAGCAGTACTTC
CASSIAWTGTEQYF
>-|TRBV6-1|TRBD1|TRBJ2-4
TGTGCCAGCAGTGATCTACAGGGGGCTGGAGAAAACATTCAGTACTTC
CASSDLQGAGENIQYF
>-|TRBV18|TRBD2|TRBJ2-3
TGTGCCAGCTCACAACAACTAGCGGTACCTAGCACAGATACGCAGTATTTT
CASSQQLAVPSTDTQYF
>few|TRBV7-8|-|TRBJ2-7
TGTGCCAGCAGCTTAGCGCGGTGGCTAGCTGCTGGCAACGAGCAGTACTTC
CASSLARWLAAGNEQYF
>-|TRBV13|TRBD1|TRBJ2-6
TGTGCCAGCAGCTTACGTACAGGGGGCGGTGGGGCCAACGTCCTGACTTTC
CASSLRTGGGGANVLTF
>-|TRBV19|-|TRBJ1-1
TGTGCCAGTAGTATCGGCAGGGACACTGAAGCTTTCTTT
CASSIGRDTEAFF
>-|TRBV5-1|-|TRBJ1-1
TGCGCCAGCAGCTTGGCCAGCCGGGACACTGAAGCTTTCTTT
CASSLASRDTEAFF
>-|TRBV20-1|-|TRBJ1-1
TGCAGGGCCAGGGACACCGAAGCTTTCTTT
CRARDTEAFF
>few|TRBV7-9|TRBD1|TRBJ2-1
TGTGCCAGCAGCTTAGGGACAGGGTTACGACAGTTCTTC
CASSLGTGLRQFF
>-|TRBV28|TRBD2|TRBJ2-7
TGTGCCAGCATCGGCGCCGGGACTAGCGAATACGAGCAGTACTTC
CASIGAGTSEYEQYF
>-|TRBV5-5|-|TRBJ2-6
TGTGCCAGCGGCCCCGGGACGGGGGACTCTGGGGCCAACGGCCTGACTTTC
CASGPGTGDSGANGLTF
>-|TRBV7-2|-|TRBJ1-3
TGTGCCAGCAGCTTAGACAGGGCTGGAAACACCATATATTTT
CASSLDRAGNTIYF
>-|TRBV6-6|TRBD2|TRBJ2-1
TGTGCCAGCAGAGGAACTACTAGCGGGGCTAACAATGAGCAGTTCTTC
CASRGTTSGANNEQFF
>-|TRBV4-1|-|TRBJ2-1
TGCGCCAGCAGCCTAGAGAGTTTTTCGAGCAATGAGCAGTTCTTC
CASSLESFSSNEQFF
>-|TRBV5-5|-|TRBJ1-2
TGTGCCAGCAGCTTGGGTGGGCTGAACAGTGCTAACTATGGCTACACCTTC
CASSLGGLNSANYGYTF
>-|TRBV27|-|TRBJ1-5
TGTGCCAGCAGCTTGGGGGGGAGGTATAGCAATCAGCCCCAGCATTTT
CASSLGGRYSNQPQHF
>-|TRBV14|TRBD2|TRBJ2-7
TGTGCCAGCAGCCAAGAACGAGCGGGAGCCCCCCTTACCTACGAGCAGTACTTC
CASSQERAGAPLTYEQYF
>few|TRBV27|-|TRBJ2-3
TGTGCCAGCAGTCCTTACAACACAGATACGCAGTATTTT
CASSPYNTDTQYF
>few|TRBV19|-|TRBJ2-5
TGTGCCACCTCAGGGCCCGCCCCAGTGGAGACCCAGTACTTC
CATSGPAPVETQYF
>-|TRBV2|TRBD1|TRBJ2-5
TGTGCCAGCAGCGGGGACAGACAAGAGACCCAGTACTTC
CASSGDRQETQYF
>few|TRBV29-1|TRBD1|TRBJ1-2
TGCAGCGTCTCGTCCCGGGACAGGGGTATCTATGGCTACACCTTC
CSVSSRDRGIYGYTF
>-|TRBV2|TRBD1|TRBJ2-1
TGTGCCAGCAGTGAAAGACAGGGAAGATCCTACAATGAGCAGTTCTTC
CASSERQGRSYNEQFF
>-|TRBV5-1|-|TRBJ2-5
TGCGCCAGCAGCTTGGCCAAAGGGGAAGAGACCCAGTACTTC
CASSLAKGEETQYF
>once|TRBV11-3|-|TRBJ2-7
TGTGCCAGCAGCGACCGAAATCGGGCCTACGAGCAGTACTTC
CASSDRNRAYEQYF
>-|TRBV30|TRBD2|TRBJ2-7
TGTGCCTGGAGTGTAGTGGCTAGCGGGATCTACGAGCAGTACTTC
CAWSVVASGIYEQYF
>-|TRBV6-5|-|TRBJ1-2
TGTGCCAGCAGTGTCGTTCCAGGAAATGGCTACACCTTC
CASSVVPGNGYTF
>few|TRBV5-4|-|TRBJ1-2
TGTGCCAGCAGCTCAGGAACAGGGAGACCACTCTATGGCTACACCTTC
CASSSGTGRPLYGYTF
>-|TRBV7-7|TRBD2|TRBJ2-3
TGTGCCAGCAGCCCGGGGGGGGAGAGGTCAGATACGCAGTATTTT
CASSPGGERSDTQYF
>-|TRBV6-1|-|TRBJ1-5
TGTGCCAGCAGTGGAGGAGTAATCTATCAGCCCCAGCATTTT
CASSGGVIYQPQHF
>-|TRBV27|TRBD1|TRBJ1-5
TGTGCCAGCAGTCCCAACAGGGGAGGTAATCAGCCCCAGCATTTT
CASSPNRGGNQPQHF
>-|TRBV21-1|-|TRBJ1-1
TGTGCCAGCAGCAAAGGCCTAGACAGGGGGGTTGGAGCTTTCTTT
CASSKGLDRGVGAFF